This T cell receptor beta chain comes out of a study of graft-versus-host responses after intestinal transplantation. Study overall: Following induction with anti-thymocyte globulin, all recipients were given tacrolimus and steroids for three to four years. Study observations and caveats: Among circulating GvH clones, peak levels were associated with early post-transplant declines in HvG clones.

TCRdb's copy holds only in-frame clones and misses some; the assay was immunoSEQ multiplex PCR. There are tens of thousands of clones in the sample; around 90% occur only once, and 0.3% to 0.45% lies in the top ten. Trimming at V came to 1 base and at J to 2 bases, leaving 3 bases not matched to a gene. CDR3 size: 15 residues. In germline, CDR1 is LGHNA, CDR2 YNFKEQ. As to this clone: Its antigen is not known.

The origin of this receptor is a human donor who was the organ donor for an intestinal transplant. The source was unstimulated CD4+ T cells sorted from spleen or lymph node cells, collected before transplant. The chain links TRBV4-2 to TRBJ2-3, with TRBD2 matching 7 bases. CDR3 bases: TGTGCCAGCAGCCAAGGGCTAGCGGCCACAGATACGCAGTATTTT. Residues: CASSQGLAATDTQYF.